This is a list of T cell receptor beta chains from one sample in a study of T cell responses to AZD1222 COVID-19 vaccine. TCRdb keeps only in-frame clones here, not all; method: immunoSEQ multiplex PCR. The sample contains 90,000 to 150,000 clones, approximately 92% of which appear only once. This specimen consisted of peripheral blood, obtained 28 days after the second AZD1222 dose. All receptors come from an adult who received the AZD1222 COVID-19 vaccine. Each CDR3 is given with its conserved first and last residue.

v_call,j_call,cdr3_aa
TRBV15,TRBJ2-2,CATSSRGKGNTGELFF
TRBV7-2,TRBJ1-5,CASSPLGQGARSNQPQHF
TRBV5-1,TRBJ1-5,CASSLVPQLNSNQPQHF
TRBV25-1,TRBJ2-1,CASSETSGSVDEQFF
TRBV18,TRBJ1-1,CASSPIQGTNTEAFF
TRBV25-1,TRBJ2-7,CASSGLGTGEQYF
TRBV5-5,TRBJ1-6,CASSLVQGQGKGSINSPLHF
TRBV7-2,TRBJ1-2,CASSLYREQGFFGYTF
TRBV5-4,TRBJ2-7,CASSFRAGSDEQYF
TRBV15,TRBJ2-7,CATSVRDSSYEQYF
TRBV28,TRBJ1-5,CASSLYRDDQPQHF
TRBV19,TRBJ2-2,CASSPKGGTGLFF
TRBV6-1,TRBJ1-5,CASSDNQPQHF
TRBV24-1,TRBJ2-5,CATSDPSGWETQYF
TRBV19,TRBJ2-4,CASSQGPKNIQYF
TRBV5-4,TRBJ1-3,CASSLKSGGNTIYF
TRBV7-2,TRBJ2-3,CASNPAVTGTDTQYF
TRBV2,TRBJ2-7,CASSKTGTIYEQYF
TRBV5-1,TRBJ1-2,CASSVGVESYGYTF
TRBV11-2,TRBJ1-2,CASRYGTGYTF
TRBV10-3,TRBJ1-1,CAISGPGGGTTEAFF
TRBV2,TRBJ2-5,CASSGSGGSRETQYF
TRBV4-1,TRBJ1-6,CASSQDVGSSYNSPLHF
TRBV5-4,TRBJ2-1,CASSPGQGYNEQFF
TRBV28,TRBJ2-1,CASSLVGFNEQFF
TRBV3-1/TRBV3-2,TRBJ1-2,CASSLGGVGTDYGYTF
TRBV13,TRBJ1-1,CASRDGQSNTEAFF
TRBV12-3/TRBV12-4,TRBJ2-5,CASSPSGRLQYF
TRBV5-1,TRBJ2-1,CASSLGLADEQFF
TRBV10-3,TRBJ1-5,CAISEINQPQHF
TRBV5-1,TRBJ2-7,CASSFGQGNEQYF
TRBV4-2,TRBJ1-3,CASSQDARSSGNTIYF
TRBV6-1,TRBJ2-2,CASSETGRWSTGELFF
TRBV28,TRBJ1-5,CASAAVVYSNQPQHF
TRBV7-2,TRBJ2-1,CASSTRTSGRVGEQFF
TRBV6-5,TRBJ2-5,CASIQIGTYKETQYF
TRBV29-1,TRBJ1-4,CSGGTTNEKLFF
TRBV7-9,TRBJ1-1,CASSLDLIQEAFF
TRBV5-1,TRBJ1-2,CASSLNLGGAYNGYTF
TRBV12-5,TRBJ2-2,CASAFRDTGELFF
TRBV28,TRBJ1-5,CASSRFQTYSNQPQHF
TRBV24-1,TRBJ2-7,CATSERTTHEQYF
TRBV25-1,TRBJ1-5,CASAPEGGSNQPQHF
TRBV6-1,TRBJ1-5,CASSERENQPQHF
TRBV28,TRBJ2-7,CASSPPSYEQYF
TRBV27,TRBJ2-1,CASSYQFRNYNEQFF
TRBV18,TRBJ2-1,CASSPPRGSDRGSYNEQFF